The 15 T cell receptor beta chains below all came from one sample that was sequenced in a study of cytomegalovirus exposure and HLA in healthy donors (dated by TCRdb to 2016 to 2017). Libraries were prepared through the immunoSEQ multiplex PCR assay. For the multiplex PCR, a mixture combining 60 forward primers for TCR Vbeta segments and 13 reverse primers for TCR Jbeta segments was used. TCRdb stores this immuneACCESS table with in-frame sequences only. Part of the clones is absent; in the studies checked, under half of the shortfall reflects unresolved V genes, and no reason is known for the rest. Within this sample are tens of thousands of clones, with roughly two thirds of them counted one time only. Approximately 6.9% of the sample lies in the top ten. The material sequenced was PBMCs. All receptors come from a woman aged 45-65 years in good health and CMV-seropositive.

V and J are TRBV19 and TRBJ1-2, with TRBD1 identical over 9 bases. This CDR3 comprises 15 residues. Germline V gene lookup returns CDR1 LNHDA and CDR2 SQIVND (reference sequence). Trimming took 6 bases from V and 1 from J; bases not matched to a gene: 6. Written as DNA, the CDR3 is TGTGCCAGTAGACAACCGGGACAGGGTAACTATGGCTACACCTTC. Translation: CASRQPGQGNYGYTF.

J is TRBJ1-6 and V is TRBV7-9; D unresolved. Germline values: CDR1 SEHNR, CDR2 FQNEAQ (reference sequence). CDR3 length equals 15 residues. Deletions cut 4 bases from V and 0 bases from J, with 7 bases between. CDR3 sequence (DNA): TGTGCCAGCAGCTCGTTTAGCTCCTATAATTCACCCCTCCACTTT. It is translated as CASSSFSSYNSPLHF.

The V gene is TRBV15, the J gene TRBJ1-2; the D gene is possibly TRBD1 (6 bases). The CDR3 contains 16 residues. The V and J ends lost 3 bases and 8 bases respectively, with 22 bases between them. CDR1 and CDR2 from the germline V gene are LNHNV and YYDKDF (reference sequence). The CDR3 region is CATSSEPTGKMGGYTF. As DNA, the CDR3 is TGTGCCACCAGCAGCGAGCCTACAGGGAAGATGGGAGGCTACACCTTC.

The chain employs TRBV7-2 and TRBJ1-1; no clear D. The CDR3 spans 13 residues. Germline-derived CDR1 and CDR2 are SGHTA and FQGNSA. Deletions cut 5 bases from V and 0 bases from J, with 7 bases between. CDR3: CASSRGLNTEAFF. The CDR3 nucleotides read TGTGCCAGCAGCCGAGGGCTGAACACTGAAGCTTTCTTT.

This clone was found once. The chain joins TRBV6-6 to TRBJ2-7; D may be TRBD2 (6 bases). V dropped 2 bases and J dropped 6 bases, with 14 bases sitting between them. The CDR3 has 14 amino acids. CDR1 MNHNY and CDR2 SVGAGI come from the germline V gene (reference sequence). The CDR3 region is CASSYAPTRIEQYF. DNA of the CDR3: TGTGCCAGCAGTTACGCCCCGACTAGAATCGAGCAGTACTTC.

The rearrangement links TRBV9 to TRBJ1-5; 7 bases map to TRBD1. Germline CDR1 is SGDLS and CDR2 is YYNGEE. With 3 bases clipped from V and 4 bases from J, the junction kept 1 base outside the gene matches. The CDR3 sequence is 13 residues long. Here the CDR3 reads CASSAGGNQPQHF. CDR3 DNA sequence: TGTGCCAGCAGCGCAGGGGGTAATCAGCCCCAGCATTTT.

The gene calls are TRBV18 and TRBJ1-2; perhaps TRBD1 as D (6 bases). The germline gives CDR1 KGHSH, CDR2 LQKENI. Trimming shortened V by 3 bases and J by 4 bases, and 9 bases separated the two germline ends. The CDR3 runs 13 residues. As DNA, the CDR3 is TGTGCCAGCTCACCGGACAGCGCCTATGGCTACACCTTC. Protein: CASSPDSAYGYTF. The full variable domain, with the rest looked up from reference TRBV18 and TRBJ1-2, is NAGVMQNPRHLVRRRGQEARLRCSPMKGHSHVYWYRQLPEEGLKFMVYLQKENIIDESGMPKERFSAEFPKEGPSILRIQQVVRGDSAAYFCASSPDSAYGYTFGSGTRLTVV.

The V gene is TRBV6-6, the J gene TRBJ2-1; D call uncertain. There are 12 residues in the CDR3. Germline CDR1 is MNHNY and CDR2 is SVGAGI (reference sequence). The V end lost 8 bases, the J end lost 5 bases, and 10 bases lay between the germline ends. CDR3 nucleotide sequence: TGTGCCAGCGGCTCTGAACACAATGAGCAGTTCTTC. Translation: CASGSEHNEQFF.

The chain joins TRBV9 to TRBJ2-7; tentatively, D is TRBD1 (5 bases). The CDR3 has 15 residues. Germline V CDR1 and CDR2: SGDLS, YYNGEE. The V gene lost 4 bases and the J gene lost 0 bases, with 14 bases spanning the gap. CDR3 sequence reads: CASSQGTGGSYEQYF. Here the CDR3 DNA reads TGTGCCAGCAGCCAGGGAACTGGTGGCTCCTACGAGCAGTACTTC.

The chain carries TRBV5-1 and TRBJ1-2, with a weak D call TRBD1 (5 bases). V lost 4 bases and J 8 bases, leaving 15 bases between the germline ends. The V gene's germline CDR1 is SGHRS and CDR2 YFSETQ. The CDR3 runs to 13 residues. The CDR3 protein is CASSAGEVAGYTF. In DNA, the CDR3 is TGCGCCAGCAGCGCGGGGGAAGTCGCAGGCTACACCTTC. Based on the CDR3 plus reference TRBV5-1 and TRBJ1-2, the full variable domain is KAGVTQTPRYLIKTRGQQVTLSCSPISGHRSVSWYQQTPGQGLQFLFEYFSETQRNKGNFPGRFSGRQFSNSRSEMNVSTLELGDSALYLCASSAGEVAGYTFGSGTRLTVV.

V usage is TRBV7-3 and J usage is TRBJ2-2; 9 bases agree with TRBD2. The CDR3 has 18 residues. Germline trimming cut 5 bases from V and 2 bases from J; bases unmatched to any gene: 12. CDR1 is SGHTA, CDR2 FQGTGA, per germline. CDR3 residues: CASSDRGLAGPNTGELFF. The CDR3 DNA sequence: TGTGCCAGCAGCGACCGGGGGCTAGCGGGGCCCAACACCGGGGAGCTGTTTTTT.

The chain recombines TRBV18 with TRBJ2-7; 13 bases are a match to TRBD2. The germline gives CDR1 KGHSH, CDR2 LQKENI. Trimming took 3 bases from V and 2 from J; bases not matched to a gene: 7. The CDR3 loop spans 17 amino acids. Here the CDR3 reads CASSPILAGGPTYEQYF. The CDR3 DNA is TGTGCCAGCTCACCTATACTAGCGGGGGGGCCGACCTACGAGCAGTACTTC.

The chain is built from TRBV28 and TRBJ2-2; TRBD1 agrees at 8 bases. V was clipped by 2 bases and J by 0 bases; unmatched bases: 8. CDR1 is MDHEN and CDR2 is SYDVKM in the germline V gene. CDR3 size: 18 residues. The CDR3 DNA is TGTGCCAGCAGTTTAGAAGGCAGGGGGCCGTCGAACACCGGGGAGCTGTTTTTT. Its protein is CASSLEGRGPSNTGELFF.

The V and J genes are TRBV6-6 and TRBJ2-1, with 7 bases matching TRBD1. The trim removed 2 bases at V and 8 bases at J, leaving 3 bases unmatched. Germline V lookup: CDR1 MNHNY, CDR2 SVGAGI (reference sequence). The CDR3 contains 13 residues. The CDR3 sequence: CASSYDRVYEQFF. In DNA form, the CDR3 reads TGTGCCAGCAGTTACGACAGGGTATATGAGCAGTTCTTC.

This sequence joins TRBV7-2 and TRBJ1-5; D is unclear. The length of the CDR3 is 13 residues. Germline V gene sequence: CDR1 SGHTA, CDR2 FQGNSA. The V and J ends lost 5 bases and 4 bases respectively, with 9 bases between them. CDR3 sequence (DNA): TGTGCCAGCAGCGAACAGCAGAATCAGCCCCAGCATTTT. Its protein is CASSEQQNQPQHF.